A selection of T cell receptor beta chains follows, all from one sample in a study of T cells in tuberculosis. Some clones are missing from TCRdb's copy, which holds only in-frame ones; the method was immunoSEQ multiplex PCR. The sample holds roughly 30,000 clones; about 82% are singletons and the top ten take around 5.5%. This specimen consisted of PBMCs, obtained at tuberculosis diagnosis. These receptors were obtained from an adult with tuberculosis. The CDR3 runs from the conserved cysteine through the conserved F or W. Fields, in order: clone size, D gene, V gene, J gene, CDR3 DNA, CDR3 protein. The D gene is left open where the match is weak. Clone sizes are given selectively: once, few, many, or a class where the clone is expanded.

-	-	TRBV25-1	TRBJ2-5	TGTGCCAGCAGTGACAGGGCCATCCAAGAGACCCAGTACTTC	CASSDRAIQETQYF
-	-	TRBV5-8	TRBJ2-1	TGTGCCAGCACCCTAAGAGGAGGGCCCTACAATGAGCAGTTCTTC	CASTLRGGPYNEQFF
-	TRBD2	TRBV4-1	TRBJ2-1	TGCGCCAGCAGCCAAGGACTAGCGGGCCACAATGAGCAGTTCTTC	CASSQGLAGHNEQFF
-	-	TRBV2	TRBJ1-6	TGTGCCAGCAGCCCACGGGGATGGGAATCACCCCTCCACTTT	CASSPRGWESPLHF
-	-	TRBV18	TRBJ1-1	TGTGCCAGCTCAAGACGACAGGCGGAGAGCACTGAAGCTTTCTTT	CASSRRQAESTEAFF
-	-	TRBV5-1	TRBJ2-6	TGCGCCAGCAGCTTGGCGGTGTCTGGGGCCAACGTCCTGACTTTC	CASSLAVSGANVLTF
-	TRBD1	TRBV10-3	TRBJ1-1	TGTGCCATCAGGGGGTCGGACAGGGGAACTGAAGCTTTCTTT	CAIRGSDRGTEAFF
-	-	TRBV12-5	TRBJ1-3	TGTGCTAGTGGCCACTGGACAGCGCCTTCTGGAAACACCATATATTTT	CASGHWTAPSGNTIYF
-	-	TRBV30	TRBJ1-5	TGTGCCTGGAGTGTAGGGCCAGGGGGCAATCAGCCCCAGCATTTT	CAWSVGPGGNQPQHF
-	TRBD2	TRBV6-5	TRBJ2-3	TGTGCCAGCAGCCCGGGAGGGCCTACAGATACGCAGTATTTT	CASSPGGPTDTQYF
-	TRBD2	TRBV7-9	TRBJ2-5	TGTGCCGGAACACTAGCGGGAGGGCCGTACCAAGAGACCCAGTACTTC	CAGTLAGGPYQETQYF
-	-	TRBV6-5	TRBJ2-7	TGTGCCAGCAGTTACTCATCTACAGGGCTATACGAGCAGTACTTC	CASSYSSTGLYEQYF
-	TRBD1	TRBV15	TRBJ2-4	TGTGCCACCAGCAGACCCGGGACAGAAGCCAAAAACATTCAGTACTTC	CATSRPGTEAKNIQYF
few	TRBD1	TRBV5-6	TRBJ1-2	TGTGCCAGCAGCGAGGGACAGCGACTACGTGGCTACACCTTC	CASSEGQRLRGYTF
few	-	TRBV28	TRBJ2-3	TGTGCCAGCAGCGTGGCGGGACAGATCTATACGCAGTATTTT	CASSVAGQIYTQYF
-	-	TRBV30	TRBJ1-1	TGTGCCTGGAGTTCTCCCGGGGGCACTGAAGCTTTCTTT	CAWSSPGGTEAFF
-	-	TRBV21-1	TRBJ1-2	TGTGCCAGCAGCAAATTAGGGGCAGGGACTAACTATGGCTACACCTTC	CASSKLGAGTNYGYTF
few	-	TRBV18	TRBJ1-5	TGTGCCAGCTCACCACTCTTTAGCAATCAGCCCCAGCATTTT	CASSPLFSNQPQHF
-	TRBD1	TRBV6-5	TRBJ1-2	TGTGCCACAGAATCCGGGACAGGGGATGGCTACACCTTC	CATESGTGDGYTF
-	-	TRBV5-6	TRBJ2-3	TGTGCCAGCAGCTTCGACCTACGGGCGCAGTATTTT	CASSFDLRAQYF
-	-	TRBV9	TRBJ1-5	TGTGCCAGCAGCGTAGAGGGGTACAATCAGCCCCAGCATTTT	CASSVEGYNQPQHF
-	TRBD1	TRBV13	TRBJ1-2	TGTGCCAGCAGGGGACAGGGGGCGGATGGCTACACCTTC	CASRGQGADGYTF
-	-	TRBV5-4	TRBJ1-4	TGTGCCAGCAGCTTGGATTTGACAGCTCCAAAACTGTTTTTT	CASSLDLTAPKLFF
-	-	TRBV6-1	TRBJ2-7	TGTGCCAGCAGAGGGCAGGGACTGCACGAGCAGTACTTC	CASRGQGLHEQYF
-	-	TRBV10-3	TRBJ1-4	TGTGCCATCAGTGAGTCACAAGGGGCCGGAGAAAAACTGTTTTTT	CAISESQGAGEKLFF
-	-	TRBV19	TRBJ1-2	TGTGCCAGTAGTATGGTAGGGGGACAAAACTATGGCTACACCTTC	CASSMVGGQNYGYTF
-	-	TRBV4-1	TRBJ2-1	TGCGCCAGCAGCCAACAGGACTTGGTCTCCTACAATGAGCAGTTCTTC	CASSQQDLVSYNEQFF
once	TRBD2	TRBV6-5	TRBJ2-1	TGTGCCAGCAGTTACTCTAGCGGGAGTAATGAGCAGTTCTTC	CASSYSSGSNEQFF
-	TRBD2	TRBV5-1	TRBJ2-1	TGCGCCAGCAGCTTAGGACTAGCGGACTACAATGAGCAGTTCTTC	CASSLGLADYNEQFF
-	-	TRBV19	TRBJ1-5	TGTGCCAGTCGCCCCGTCCGGGGATCCTATAGCAATCAGCCCCAGCATTTT	CASRPVRGSYSNQPQHF
-	-	TRBV27	TRBJ2-7	TGTGCCAGCAGTTTTGGGTTACTAAGTAACGAGCAGTACTTC	CASSFGLLSNEQYF
-	TRBD1	TRBV11-2	TRBJ1-1	TGTGCCAGCAGCTTTTCAGGGGGCGAAGGCACTGAAGCTTTCTTT	CASSFSGGEGTEAFF
-	TRBD1	TRBV5-8	TRBJ2-1	TGTGCCAGCAGCTTGGGACAGGGGGCTGATGAGCAGTTCTTC	CASSLGQGADEQFF
-	TRBD1	TRBV5-4	TRBJ1-1	TGTGCCAGCAGCTCGGGACAGGGGGCGTTCGTAACTGAAGCTTTCTTT	CASSSGQGAFVTEAFF
once	-	TRBV5-4	TRBJ2-3	TGTGCCAGCAGCTTGCGCGCGGGAAGCCTCACAGATACGCAGTATTTT	CASSLRAGSLTDTQYF
once	TRBD2	TRBV27	TRBJ2-5	TGTGCCAGCAGTCCTCCGGGGGGGATCAAAGAGACCCAGTACTTC	CASSPPGGIKETQYF
-	TRBD2	TRBV19	TRBJ2-5	TGTGCCAGTAGTATAATCGGAGGGGCGGGAGAGGGGGAGACCCAGTACTTC	CASSIIGGAGEGETQYF
few	-	TRBV30	TRBJ1-2	TGTGCCTGGAGTGTGGGGGGGAGAGGCTATGGCTACACCTTC	CAWSVGGRGYGYTF
once	TRBD1	TRBV7-8	TRBJ1-1	TGTGCCAGCAGCCCCTACGGCAGGGGGCGCACTGAAGCTTTCTTT	CASSPYGRGRTEAFF
-	TRBD1	TRBV15	TRBJ2-7	TGTGCCACCAGCAGCAGGGGGCTATCCCAACCCGAGCAGTACTTC	CATSSRGLSQPEQYF
once	TRBD1	TRBV5-1	TRBJ1-4	TGCGCCAGCAGCTCCACAGGGGAAGTGCGGGAAAAACTGTTTTTT	CASSSTGEVREKLFF
-	TRBD1	TRBV7-3	TRBJ2-3	TGTGCCAGCAGCTTAATAGGGACAGGGGGCGCGGAAGATACGCAGTATTTT	CASSLIGTGGAEDTQYF
-	-	TRBV7-2	TRBJ1-3	TGTGCCAGCAGCTCTCAGTCTGGAAACACCATATATTTT	CASSSQSGNTIYF
-	TRBD1	TRBV30	TRBJ2-5	TGTGCCTGGGCGAGAGGGACAGGGATGTCTCGGGGAGAGACCCAGTACTTC	CAWARGTGMSRGETQYF